The present T cell receptor (beta chain) was sequenced within a study of blood T cells in healthy people across ages. As concerns this clonotype: Its matching antigen is unknown. Germline is not matched at one junction end, which may reflect a read error.

Points from the study as a whole: Donor CMV status, an unknown factor, possibly confounded changes in expanded clonotypes. A roughly linear age-dependent decrease characterized TCR beta diversity per million T cells.

For the second PCR, which ran for 7 to 11 cycles, a sample-barcoded 5' primer and a J-beta primer mix were used. The template-switch adaptor, which had 12 random nucleotides, put a tag on each cDNA molecule. TCRdb ran MiXCR on the 5' RACE reads and lists one entry per CDR3 protein. The sample lists 1 million to 1.2 million distinct CDR3 sequences, roughly two fifths occurring once. The germline V gene encodes CDR1 SGHRS and CDR2 YFSETQ. This CDR3 is built from 14 residues. Specimen: blood. This TCR was recovered from a man between 18 and 29 years old in good health. This chain joins TRBV5-1 and TRBJ2-1, with 9 bases that match TRBD1. The CDR3 bases are TGCGTCAGCAGCTCCTCCGGGACAGGGAATGAGCAGTTCTTC. This sequence encodes CVSSSSGTGNEQFF.